This TCR beta chain was identified in a study of CD8+CD57+ T cells in acquired aplastic anemia. Germline trimming cut 0 bases from V and 9 bases from J; bases unmatched to any gene: 6. The CDR3 loop spans 14 amino acids. Per germline, CDR1 DFQATT and CDR2 SNEGSKA (reference sequence). Both TCR beta VDJ combination and CDR3 sequence profiling were carried out. Genomic DNA was the template for this profiling. Each CDR3 protein is one row after TCRdb ran MiXCR on the reads. The repertoire holds about 160,000 distinct CDR3 sequences, with 45% to 55% as singletons. Flow cytometry had shown expanded CD8+CD57+ cells in the patients chosen for sequencing.

V is TRBV20-1 and J is TRBJ2-1; 9 nucleotides line up with TRBD2. The sequenced material came from sorted CD4+, CD8+, or CD8+CD57+ T cells (not recorded which) from PBMCs. This TCR derives from a human donor with aplastic anemia. The CDR3 bases are TGCAGTGCTAGAGATCGCGAGCGGGAGGTTGAGCAGTTCTTC. This gives the protein CSARDREREVEQFF.